This T cell receptor (beta chain) is from a study of T cells in Graves' hyperthyroidism and ophthalmopathy. General study points: Most clonotypes that expanded in the thyroid above 0.001 also showed up in blood. A median about 6 months before onset, the model predicted ophthalmopathy.

Germline CDR1 and CDR2: DFQATT and SNEGSKA (reference sequence). The CDR3 runs 13 residues. Trimming removed 0 bases at V and 10 bases at J, with 15 bases between. TCR beta CDR3 regions were amplified from RNA transcripts. The HTBI primer set served for first-round RT-PCR of the TCR CDR3. TCRdb used MiXCR to reprocess the multiplex PCR reads, holding one entry per CDR3 protein. The table records 450,000 to 700,000 distinct CDR3 sequences, 35% to 55% of them present only once. Notes on this clonotype: As yet, its antigen is unknown.

This chain links TRBV20-1 with TRBJ1-1; possibly TRBD1 for D (6 bases). The sequence came from an adult woman with Graves' disease, either hyperthyroidism or ophthalmopathy (not recorded which). Specimen: peripheral blood or thyroid tissue (not recorded which). DNA for the CDR3: TGCAGTGCTAGAGATGCCTCGGGGGGCGTAGCTTTCTTT. Its translation: CSARDASGGVAFF.